What follows describes a single T cell receptor (beta chain). This sample is drawn from a study of blood T cell repertoires in COVID-19. TCRdb's table, derived via immunoSEQ multiplex PCR, lists solely in-frame clones and lacks some. The repertoire holds some 48,000 clones, with 70% to 85% as singletons. Germline V gene lookup returns CDR1 SGHTA and CDR2 FQGNSA. The CDR3 loop spans 15 amino acids. V gave up 5 bases and J gave up 5 bases, with 16 bases separating them. The genes are TRBV7-2 and TRBJ1-5; D is ambiguous. Sequencing was done on a sample of peripheral blood. This clonotype was sampled from a human donor in a cohort sampled during active COVID-19. DNA of the CDR3: TGTGCCAGCAGCCTAGGCGGACGGGAGGATCAGCCCCAGCATTTT. Translating it yields CASSLGGREDQPQHF.